This TCR beta chain was found in a study of graft-versus-host responses after intestinal transplantation. The CDR3 runs 13 residues. V was clipped by 6 bases and J by 5 bases, with 11 bases between them. Germline V gene lookup returns CDR1 MDHEN and CDR2 SYDVKM. The repertoire was sequenced with immunoSEQ multiplex PCR; TCRdb's copy has only in-frame clones and lacks some. Seen here are 15,000 to 20,000 clones, approximately 88% observed once, and the top ten hold approximately 6%. This TCR was sampled from a human patient who received an intestinal transplant, so some T cells may come from the graft donor. V is TRBV28 and J is TRBJ2-1, with D perhaps TRBD2 (5 bases). Sequencing used PBMCs, obtained around 110 days after intestinal transplant. This chain's CDR3 is CASRVDSNNEQFF. CDR3 sequence (DNA): TGTGCCAGCAGAGTGGACTCTAACAATGAGCAGTTCTTC.